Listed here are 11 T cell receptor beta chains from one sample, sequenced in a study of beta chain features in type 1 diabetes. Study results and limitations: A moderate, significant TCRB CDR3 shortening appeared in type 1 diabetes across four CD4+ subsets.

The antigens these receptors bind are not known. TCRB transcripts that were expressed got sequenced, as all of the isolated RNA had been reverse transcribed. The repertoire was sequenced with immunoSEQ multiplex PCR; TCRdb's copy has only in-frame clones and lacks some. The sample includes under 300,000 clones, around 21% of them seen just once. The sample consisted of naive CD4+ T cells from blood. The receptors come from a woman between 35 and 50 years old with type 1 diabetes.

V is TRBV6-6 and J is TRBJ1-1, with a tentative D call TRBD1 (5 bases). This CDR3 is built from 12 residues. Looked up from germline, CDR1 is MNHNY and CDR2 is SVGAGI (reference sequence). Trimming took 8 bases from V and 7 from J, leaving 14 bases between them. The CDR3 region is CASGQGALEAFF. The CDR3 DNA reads TGTGCCAGCGGCCAAGGGGCTCTTGAAGCTTTCTTT.

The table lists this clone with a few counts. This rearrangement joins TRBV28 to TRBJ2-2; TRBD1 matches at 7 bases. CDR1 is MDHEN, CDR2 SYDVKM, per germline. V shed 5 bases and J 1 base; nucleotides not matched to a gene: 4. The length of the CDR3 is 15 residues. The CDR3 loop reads CASSVRTGNTGELFF. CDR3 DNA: TGTGCCAGCAGTGTTCGGACAGGGAACACCGGGGAGCTGTTTTTT.

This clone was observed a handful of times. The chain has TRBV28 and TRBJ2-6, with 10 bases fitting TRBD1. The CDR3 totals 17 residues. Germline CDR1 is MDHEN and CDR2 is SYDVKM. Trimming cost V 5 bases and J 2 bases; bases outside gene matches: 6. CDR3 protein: CASSPGQGLAGANVLTF. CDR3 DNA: TGTGCCAGCAGTCCGGGACAGGGGCTAGCTGGGGCCAACGTCCTGACTTTC.

The CDR3 nucleotides read TGTGCCAGCAGCGTAGAGTGGGGCTTTGGCTACACCTTC. It is translated as CASSVEWGFGYTF. The rearrangement joins TRBV9 to TRBJ1-2; perhaps TRBD1 as D (5 bases). The CDR3 is made up of 13 amino acids. Trimming left V 0 bases short and J 7 bases short, with 10 bases between. CDR1 is SGDLS, CDR2 YYNGEE, per germline.

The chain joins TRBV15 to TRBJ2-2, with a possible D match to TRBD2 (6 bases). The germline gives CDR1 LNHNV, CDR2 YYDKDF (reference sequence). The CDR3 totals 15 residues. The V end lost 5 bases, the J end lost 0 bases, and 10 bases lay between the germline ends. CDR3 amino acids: CATSDWGANTGELFF. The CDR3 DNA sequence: TGTGCCACCAGCGACTGGGGGGCGAACACCGGGGAGCTGTTTTTT.

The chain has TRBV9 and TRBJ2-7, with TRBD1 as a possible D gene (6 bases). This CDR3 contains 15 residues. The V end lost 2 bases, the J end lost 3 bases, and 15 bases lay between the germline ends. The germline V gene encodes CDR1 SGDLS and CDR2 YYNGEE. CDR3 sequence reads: CASSVQQGAGYEQYF. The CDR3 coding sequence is TGTGCCAGCAGCGTCCAACAGGGTGCGGGCTACGAGCAGTACTTC. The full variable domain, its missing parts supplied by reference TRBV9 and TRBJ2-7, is DSGVTQTPKHLITATGQRVTLRCSPRSGDLSVYWYQQSLDQGLQFLIQYYNGEERAKGNILERFSAQQFPDLHSELNLSSLELGDSALYFCASSVQQGAGYEQYFGPGTRLTVT.

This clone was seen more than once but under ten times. CDR3: CSVVGSGYTF. CDR3 in DNA: TGCAGCGTTGTGGGGAGTGGCTACACCTTC. The rearrangement links TRBV29-1 to TRBJ1-2, with D unclear. The CDR3 sequence is 10 residues long. V lost 4 bases and J lost 7, with 7 bases in between. Per the germline V gene, CDR1 is SQVTM and CDR2 is ANQGSEA. The entire variable domain, with the rest obtained from reference TRBV29-1 and TRBJ1-2, is as follows: SAVISQKPSRDICQRGTSLTIQCQVDSQVTMMFWYRQQPGQSLTLIATANQGSEATYESGFVIDKFPISRPNLTFSTLTVSNMSPEDSSIYLCSVVGSGYTFGSGTRLTVV.

The CDR3 nucleotides are TGTGCCAGCAGCTTAGAAGGGGACTTCTACGAGCAGTACTTC. It is translated as CASSLEGDFYEQYF. V usage is TRBV7-9 and J usage is TRBJ2-7; perhaps TRBD2 as D (6 bases). The CDR3 runs 14 residues. The germline V gene has CDR1 SEHNR and CDR2 FQNEAQ (reference sequence). The germline V and J ends were trimmed by 1 base and 3 bases, with 10 bases remaining between them.

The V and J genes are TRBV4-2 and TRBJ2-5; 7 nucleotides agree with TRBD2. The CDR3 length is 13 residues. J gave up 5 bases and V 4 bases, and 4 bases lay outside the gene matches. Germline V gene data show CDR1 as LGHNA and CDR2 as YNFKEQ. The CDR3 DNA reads TGTGCCAGCAGCCCGGGGACTATTGAGACCCAGTACTTC. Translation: CASSPGTIETQYF.

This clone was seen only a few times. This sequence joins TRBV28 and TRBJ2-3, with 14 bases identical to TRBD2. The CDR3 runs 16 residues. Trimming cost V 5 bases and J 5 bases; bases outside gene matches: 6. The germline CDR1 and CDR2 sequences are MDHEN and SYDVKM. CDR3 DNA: TGTGCCAGCAGTGCGGGACTAGCGGGAGCTGAAGATACGCAGTATTTT. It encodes CASSAGLAGAEDTQYF.

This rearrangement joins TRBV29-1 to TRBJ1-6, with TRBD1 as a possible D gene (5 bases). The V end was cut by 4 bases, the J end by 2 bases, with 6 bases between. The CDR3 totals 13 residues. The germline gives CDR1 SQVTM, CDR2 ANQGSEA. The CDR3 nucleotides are TGCAGCGTTGTGGACACCTATAATTCACCCCTCCACTTT. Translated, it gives CSVVDTYNSPLHF.